These 31 T cell receptor beta chains were all obtained from the same sample, sequenced in a study of T cell changes during pregnancy in multiple sclerosis. Method: immunoSEQ multiplex PCR; TCRdb's copy keeps in-frame clones and lacks some. The data show roughly 93,000 clones, around 90% seen once. The sample here was peripheral blood, taken in the first trimester of pregnancy. These receptor sequences come from a female donor in good health, enrolled as a control in a pregnancy study.

This chain connects TRBV19 to TRBJ2-1; D is perhaps TRBD2 (5 bases). Germline CDR1 and CDR2: LNHDA and SQIVND (reference sequence). Trimming left V 3 bases short and J 0 bases short, with 12 bases between. The CDR3 totals 16 residues. CDR3 sequence reads: CASSMYGESSYNEQFF. DNA of the CDR3: TGTGCCAGTAGTATGTACGGGGAGAGCTCCTACAATGAGCAGTTCTTC.

This sequence joins TRBV6-5 and TRBJ2-3; D uncertain. V shed 8 bases and J shed 6 bases, with 21 bases lying between them. This CDR3 contains 15 residues. Germline lookup yields CDR1 MNHEY and CDR2 SVGAGI. DNA of the CDR3: TGTGCCAGCCGCCTTAGCTTCCCGACCTCGGATACGCAGTATTTT. Translation gives CASRLSFPTSDTQYF.

The chain has TRBV9 and TRBJ1-2; 9 positions agree with TRBD1. V lost 5 bases to trimming and J lost 4 bases; unmatched junction nucleotides: 6. CDR3 length: 14 amino acids. The germline gives CDR1 SGDLS, CDR2 YYNGEE. The CDR3 region has the DNA TGTGCCAGCAGTGGGGACAGGGACGGCTATGGCTACACCTTC. Translating gives CASSGDRDGYGYTF.

V and J are TRBV4-3 and TRBJ2-1; D ambiguous. Per germline, CDR1 LGHNA and CDR2 YSLEER. The CDR3 length is 18 residues. The V and J ends lost 3 bases and 0 bases respectively, with 18 bases between them. CDR3 bases: TGCGCCAGCAGCCAGGCCCCTGTCCATCCAGACTCCTACAATGAGCAGTTCTTC. Translation gives CASSQAPVHPDSYNEQFF.

The rearrangement links TRBV11-2 to TRBJ1-4; D unclear. This CDR3 spans 15 amino acids. CDR1 and CDR2 (germline): SGHAT, FQNNGV. V lost 4 bases and J 7 bases, leaving 16 bases between the germline ends. CDR3 region: CASSSRPGLIEKLFF. CDR3 nucleotides: TGTGCCAGCAGCTCCCGGCCAGGCTTAATTGAAAAACTGTTTTTT.

The V call is TRBV19, the J call TRBJ2-3; TRBD2 is a possible D gene (5 bases). The CDR3 contains 14 residues. Germline V gives CDR1 LNHDA, CDR2 SQIVND (reference sequence). Trimming took 3 bases from V and 4 from J, leaving 11 bases between them. The CDR3 DNA sequence: TGTGCCAGTAGTATGGAGGATAGCGCAGATACGCAGTATTTT. This encodes CASSMEDSADTQYF.

Here the CDR3 reads CASSLLPGAGGYEQYF. CDR3 coding DNA: TGTGCCAGTAGCCTATTACCGGGAGCGGGGGGCTACGAGCAGTACTTC. The chain carries TRBV19 and TRBJ2-7; 9 bases match TRBD2. CDR3 length: 16 amino acids. Germline trimming cut 6 bases from V and 3 bases from J; bases unmatched to any gene: 12. Germline values: CDR1 LNHDA, CDR2 SQIVND (reference sequence).

The rearrangement links TRBV5-1 to TRBJ1-3; 7 nucleotides line up with TRBD1. CDR3 length: 15 residues. Germline V CDR1 and CDR2: SGHRS, YFSETQ. Germline trimming cut 3 bases from V and 0 bases from J; bases unmatched to any gene: 3. This chain's CDR3 is CASSSTGDSGNTIYF. CDR3 DNA sequence: TGCGCCAGCAGCTCTACAGGGGACTCTGGAAACACCATATATTTT.

The genes are TRBV5-5 and TRBJ1-1; 7 bases match TRBD1. The germline CDR1 and CDR2 sequences are SGHKS and YYEKEE (reference sequence). Trimming at V came to 6 bases and at J to 1 base, leaving 6 bases not matched to a gene. The CDR3 sequence is 14 residues long. CDR3 sequence: CASTEDRRNTEAFF. CDR3 sequence (DNA): TGTGCCAGCACCGAGGACAGGAGGAACACTGAAGCTTTCTTT.

V is TRBV7-6 and J is TRBJ1-1; TRBD1 is a possible D gene (5 bases). Germline CDR1 and CDR2: SGHVS and FNYEAQ. Deletions cut 4 bases from V and 4 bases from J, with 13 bases between. The CDR3 totals 14 residues. This chain's CDR3 is CASSSQEYSTEAFF. For the CDR3, the DNA is TGTGCCAGCAGCTCACAGGAGTACAGCACTGAAGCTTTCTTT.

The chain is built from TRBV7-3 and TRBJ2-2, with D possibly TRBD2 on 6 matching bases. Germline CDR1 reads SGHTA; CDR2 reads FQGTGA. There are 14 residues in the CDR3. Trimming removed 3 bases from V and 2 bases from J, with 7 bases in between. Here the CDR3 DNA reads TGTGCCAGCAGCTTGGGACTTAACACCGGGGAGCTGTTTTTT. It encodes CASSLGLNTGELFF.

The chain links TRBV2 to TRBJ1-3; D is possibly TRBD1 (6 bases). Germline loops: CDR1 SNHLY, CDR2 FYNNEI. The CDR3 is made up of 14 amino acids. The germline V and J ends were trimmed by 7 bases and 2 bases, with 12 bases remaining between them. CDR3 residues: CASTLGGAGNTIYF. The CDR3 DNA follows: TGTGCCAGCACCTTAGGGGGGGCTGGAAACACCATATATTTT.

The chain couples TRBV6-5 to TRBJ2-3, with D tentatively TRBD2 (5 bases). Deletions cut 2 bases from V and 5 bases from J, with 14 bases between. Germline V gene data show CDR1 as MNHEY and CDR2 as SVGAGI. The CDR3 has 15 amino acids. For the CDR3, the DNA is TGTGCCAGCAGTTACACTACTAGATCGGGAGATACGCAGTATTTT. Residues: CASSYTTRSGDTQYF.

The CDR3: CASSQATVANTGELFF. As DNA, the CDR3 is TGCGCCAGCAGCCAGGCAACAGTAGCGAACACCGGGGAGCTGTTTTTT. V usage is TRBV4-3 and J usage is TRBJ2-2; unclear D gene. CDR3 length: 16 residues. The germline V gene has CDR1 LGHNA and CDR2 YSLEER. V lost 3 bases, J lost 0 bases, and 11 bases lay in between.

V gene TRBV29-1 combines with J gene TRBJ1-2, with 7 bases that match TRBD1. The CDR3 has 13 residues. V was pared by 7 bases and J by 4 bases, with 9 bases of the junction left unmatched. Germline values: CDR1 SQVTM, CDR2 ANQGSEA. CDR3 in amino acids: CSARQGGSYGYTF. As DNA, the CDR3 is TGCAGCGCCCGACAGGGCGGGTCCTATGGCTACACCTTC.

The sample holds a few counts of this clone. The V call is TRBV4-3, the J call TRBJ2-7, with 8 bases fitting TRBD1. The V and J ends lost 3 bases and 2 bases, in that order; junction bases with no gene match: 6. Germline CDR1 LGHNA, CDR2 YSLEER. The CDR3 totals 15 residues. DNA for the CDR3: TGCGCCAGCAGCCACGACAGGGGAAGGACCTACGAGCAGTACTTC. Residues: CASSHDRGRTYEQYF.

The chain is built from TRBV19 and TRBJ1-3, with D unclear. CDR3 size: 13 residues. Deletions cut 2 bases from V and 5 bases from J, with 7 bases between. Germline V lookup: CDR1 LNHDA, CDR2 SQIVND (reference sequence). The DNA for the CDR3 is TGTGCCAGTAGTATAAGCTTGAGAAACACCATATATTTT. Translation: CASSISLRNTIYF.

V is TRBV6-5 and J is TRBJ1-4; a weak D match, TRBD1 (5 bases). Looked up from germline, CDR1 is MNHEY and CDR2 is SVGAGI. V dropped 0 bases and J dropped 10 bases, with 15 bases sitting between them. The CDR3 runs 15 residues. CDR3 amino acids: CASSYSGTVGGKLFF. For the CDR3, the DNA is TGTGCCAGCAGTTACTCGGGAACAGTGGGGGGAAAACTGTTTTTT.

The chain has TRBV7-8 and TRBJ1-2; maybe TRBD1 (6 bases). V was clipped by 5 bases and J by 3 bases, with 16 bases between them. Looked up from germline, CDR1 is SGHVS and CDR2 is FQNEAQ. This CDR3 is 15 amino acids long. DNA of the CDR3: TGTGCCAGCAGCCCCGGGGACATCTTTTACTATGGCTACACCTTC. It yields the protein CASSPGDIFYYGYTF.

The V and J genes are TRBV9 and TRBJ1-3; no reliable D call. Germline-derived CDR1 and CDR2 are SGDLS and YYNGEE. Between the trimmed V and J ends, which lost 4 bases and 4 bases, there was a span of 9 bases. The CDR3 extends over 13 amino acids. The CDR3: CASSPEGGNTIYF. CDR3 in DNA: TGTGCCAGCAGCCCCGAGGGCGGAAACACCATATATTTT. The whole variable domain, filled in from reference TRBV9 and TRBJ1-3, reads DSGVTQTPKHLITATGQRVTLRCSPRSGDLSVYWYQQSLDQGLQFLIQYYNGEERAKGNILERFSAQQFPDLHSELNLSSLELGDSALYFCASSPEGGNTIYFGEGSWLTVV.

The V and J genes are TRBV7-2 and TRBJ1-5; tentatively, D is TRBD1 (5 bases). This CDR3 is 15 amino acids long. CDR1 is SGHTA and CDR2 is FQGNSA in the germline V gene. V was cut by 2 bases and J by 3 bases, with 11 bases left in between. The CDR3 loop reads CASSLNQGFNQPQHF. CDR3 coding DNA: TGTGCCAGCAGCTTAAATCAGGGTTTCAATCAGCCCCAGCATTTT.

V usage is TRBV18 and J usage is TRBJ2-1; 7 bases agree with TRBD1. J gave up 7 bases and V 4 bases, and 1 base lay outside the gene matches. The CDR3 loop spans 12 amino acids. The germline gives CDR1 KGHSH, CDR2 LQKENI. The CDR3 reads CASSQDRNEQFF. In DNA, the CDR3 is TGTGCCAGCTCACAGGACAGGAATGAGCAGTTCTTC. Full variable domain (remainder filled in from reference TRBV18 and TRBJ2-1): NAGVMQNPRHLVRRRGQEARLRCSPMKGHSHVYWYRQLPEEGLKFMVYLQKENIIDESGMPKERFSAEFPKEGPSILRIQQVVRGDSAAYFCASSQDRNEQFFGPGTRLTVL.

This chain joins TRBV29-1 and TRBJ1-1, with unresolved D. V was cut by 7 bases and J by 1 base, with 13 bases left in between. Per germline, CDR1 SQVTM and CDR2 ANQGSEA. This CDR3 has 13 residues. The CDR3: CSAGGGWNTEAFF. CDR3 nucleotide sequence: TGCAGCGCGGGAGGCGGATGGAACACTGAAGCTTTCTTT.

This chain connects TRBV5-6 to TRBJ2-1; a possible D gene is TRBD2 (6 bases). The CDR3 consists of 13 residues. With 2 bases removed from V and 9 bases from J, the gap between germline ends came to 12 bases. CDR1 and CDR2 from the germline V gene are SGHDT and YYEEEE. The CDR3 DNA reads as TGTGCCAGCAGCTTCGCAGGGCGGGGTGAGCAGTTCTTC. Amino acids: CASSFAGRGEQFF.

This chain uses TRBV30 with TRBJ2-7; 9 bases are a match to TRBD1. Germline CDR1 GTSNPN, CDR2 SVGIG (reference sequence). The trim removed 3 bases at V and 7 bases at J, leaving 7 bases unmatched. CDR3 length equals 13 residues. CDR3 loop: CAWSAGTGREQYF. The CDR3 DNA reads as TGTGCCTGGAGCGCTGGGACAGGGCGGGAGCAGTACTTC.

This chain connects TRBV5-6 to TRBJ1-2; 9 bases are a match to TRBD1. Germline CDR1 reads SGHDT; CDR2 reads YYEEEE. This CDR3 region has 13 residues. Trimming took 2 bases from V and 8 from J; bases not matched to a gene: 4. CDR3 amino acids: CASSFGTGQGYTF. The CDR3 nucleotides are TGTGCCAGCAGCTTTGGGACAGGGCAAGGCTACACCTTC.

The CDR3 sequence: CASRPGTTNEKLFF. The CDR3 bases are TGTGCCAGTCGACCAGGAACAACTAATGAAAAACTGTTTTTT. The rearrangement uses TRBV11-1 and TRBJ1-4; D call uncertain. The germline gives CDR1 SGHAT, CDR2 FQDESV (reference sequence). V was trimmed by 9 bases and J by 0 bases, leaving 11 bases between them. CDR3 length: 14 amino acids.

This clone showed up just once. The chain couples TRBV6-5 to TRBJ2-3; the D gene is possibly TRBD2 (6 bases). Germline V CDR1 and CDR2: MNHEY, SVGAGI. Trimming left V 5 bases short and J 6 bases short, with 9 bases between. CDR3 length: 12 residues. The CDR3 DNA reads as TGTGCCAGCAGTAGGGCGGGGGATACGCAGTATTTT. Its protein is CASSRAGDTQYF.

CDR3 sequence reads: CASSILAGATYEQYF. The CDR3 bases are TGTGCCAGCAGCATACTAGCGGGGGCCACCTACGAGCAGTACTTC. The gene calls are TRBV6-1 and TRBJ2-7; 11 nucleotides line up with TRBD2. Germline V CDR1 and CDR2: MNHNS, SASEGT. Trimming removed 6 bases from V and 2 bases from J; junction bases left unmatched: 6. CDR3 length equals 15 residues.

CDR3 in amino acids: CASSSGGSPYEQYF. CDR3 nucleotide sequence: TGTGCCAGTAGTTCGGGGGGCAGCCCCTACGAGCAGTACTTC. This chain uses TRBV19 with TRBJ2-7; D perhaps matches TRBD2 (7 bases). V lost 5 bases and J lost 2, with 13 bases in between. CDR1 is LNHDA, CDR2 SQIVND, per germline (reference sequence). CDR3 length: 14 residues.

V gene TRBV11-2 combines with J gene TRBJ2-2, with 7 bases identical to TRBD1. The CDR3 runs 18 residues. The germline gives CDR1 SGHAT, CDR2 FQNNGV. V gave up 5 bases and J gave up 2 bases; unmatched junction bases: 14. The CDR3 coding sequence is TGTGCCAGCAGCCCGCTGATCAAGACAGGGAAAAACACCGGGGAGCTGTTTTTT. This translates into CASSPLIKTGKNTGELFF.